Following are 28 T cell receptor beta chains from one sample sequenced in a study of blood T cells in healthy people across ages. A J-beta primer mix and a sample-barcoded 5' primer were used in a second PCR of about 6 to 12 cycles. MiXCR, applied by TCRdb to the 5' RACE reads, yields one record per CDR3 protein. Among 2 million or so distinct CDR3 sequences listed, about 50% were seen once. What was sequenced was blood. Source of these receptors: a woman in her 40s in good health.

The chain has TRBV20-1 and TRBJ2-3; no clear D gene. Between the trimmed V and J ends, which lost 7 bases and 0 bases, there was a span of 11 bases. The CDR3 length is 13 residues. Germline V CDR1 and CDR2: DFQATT, SNEGSKA (reference sequence). CDR3 sequence: CSVRAESTDTQYF. CDR3 sequence (DNA): TGCAGTGTCCGCGCGGAAAGCACAGATACGCAGTATTTT.

This clonotype showed up just a few times. The chain has TRBV13 and TRBJ2-7; 10 positions agree with TRBD1. Trimming cost V 5 bases and J 0 bases; bases outside gene matches: 7. Germline V gene lookup returns CDR1 PRHDT and CDR2 FYEKMQ (reference sequence). This CDR3 is 16 amino acids long. The CDR3 DNA is TGTGCCAGCAGCGCCGACAGGGGGCGGCCCTCCTACGAGCAGTACTTC. This encodes CASSADRGRPSYEQYF.

The chain has TRBV6-5 and TRBJ2-7; D is perhaps TRBD1 (6 bases). V was shortened by 2 bases and J by 4 bases, with 12 bases between the two germline ends. Germline loops: CDR1 MNHEY, CDR2 SVGAGI. CDR3 size: 14 residues. CDR3: CASSYEGVEYEQYF. In DNA, the CDR3 is TGTGCCAGCAGTTACGAGGGGGTTGAGTACGAGCAGTACTTC.

V gene TRBV20-1 combines with J gene TRBJ2-7, with a tentative D call TRBD2 (6 bases). The germline CDR1 and CDR2 sequences are DFQATT and SNEGSKA (reference sequence). This CDR3 contains 13 residues. Between the trimmed V and J ends, which lost 1 base and 10 bases, there was a span of 17 bases. The CDR3 protein is CSARGGLQEIQYF. The CDR3 DNA reads TGCAGTGCTAGAGGGGGACTCCAAGAGATCCAGTACTTC.

The chain uses TRBV20-1 and TRBJ1-2; the D gene is possibly TRBD1 (5 bases). The length of the CDR3 is 13 residues. CDR1 is DFQATT, CDR2 SNEGSKA, per germline (reference sequence). V was trimmed by 0 bases and J by 5 bases, leaving 10 bases between them. The CDR3 reads CSARDRGVYGYTF. CDR3 in DNA: TGCAGTGCTAGAGATCGGGGGGTATATGGCTACACCTTC.

The rearrangement uses TRBV6-6 and TRBJ1-2; unclear D gene. Germline values: CDR1 MNHNY, CDR2 SVGAGI (reference sequence). Trimming cost V 0 bases and J 7 bases, with 12 bases left between them. The CDR3 runs 14 residues. CDR3 coding DNA: TGTGCCAGCAGTTACTCACGAACGGGTAGTGGCTACACCTTC. Its protein product is CASSYSRTGSGYTF.

This chain uses TRBV20-1 with TRBJ2-3; D perhaps matches TRBD1 (6 bases). This CDR3 has 14 residues. Germline V lookup: CDR1 DFQATT, CDR2 SNEGSKA (reference sequence). Trimming removed 5 bases at V and 1 base at J, with 13 bases between. Here the CDR3 DNA reads TGCAGTGCTTCCACAGGGCTGGGCACAGATACGCAGTATTTT. Translating gives CSASTGLGTDTQYF.

The chain links TRBV6-5 to TRBJ2-4; 12 bases are shared with TRBD1. The DNA end is a closer match to TRBJ2-7, so the J assignment may be wrong. Germline V gene sequence: CDR1 MNHEY, CDR2 SVGAGI. The CDR3 has 13 residues. DNA of the CDR3: TGTGCCAGCGCGGGACAGGGGGCGGCCGAGCAGTACTTC. Amino acids: CASAGQGAAEQYF.

V gene TRBV5-1 combines with J gene TRBJ2-3, with a possible D match to TRBD2 (6 bases). Germline-derived CDR1 and CDR2 are SGHRS and YFSETQ. The CDR3 sequence is 15 residues long. Trimming removed 4 bases at V and 1 base at J, with 13 bases between. Here the CDR3 reads CASSRLDLRTDTQYF. In DNA form, the CDR3 reads TGCGCCAGCAGCAGACTAGACCTTCGCACAGATACGCAGTATTTT.

The V gene is TRBV7-9, the J gene TRBJ1-4, with 11 bases aligning to TRBD1. Germline-derived CDR1 and CDR2 are SEHNR and FQNEAQ (reference sequence). This CDR3 spans 16 amino acids. Trimming removed 8 bases from V and 5 bases from J; junction bases left unmatched: 10. CDR3 DNA sequence: TGTGCCAGCCTCGCTCCGAGGACAGGGGGCAATGAAAAACTGTTTTTT. Encoded protein: CASLAPRTGGNEKLFF.

The chain carries TRBV19 and TRBJ2-1; the D call may be TRBD1 or TRBD2 (5 bases each). Looked up from germline, CDR1 is LNHDA and CDR2 is SQIVND (reference sequence). This CDR3 is built from 15 residues. Between the trimmed V and J ends, which lost 7 bases and 0 bases, there was a span of 13 bases. The CDR3 loop reads CASIDGASSYNEQFF. CDR3 nucleotides: TGTGCCAGTATTGACGGGGCAAGCTCCTACAATGAGCAGTTCTTC.

The rearrangement uses TRBV27 and TRBJ2-4; 9 bases are shared with TRBD1. Germline V CDR1 and CDR2: MNHEY, SMNVEV (reference sequence). The CDR3 spans 17 residues. J gave up 1 base and V 7 bases, and 11 bases lay outside the gene matches. The CDR3 spells CASTWTGVNSAKNIQYF. The CDR3 DNA sequence: TGTGCCAGCACTTGGACAGGGGTGAATTCGGCCAAAAACATTCAGTACTTC.

The chain is built from TRBV29-1 and TRBJ1-1; D is perhaps TRBD1 (6 bases). Germline assignment: CDR1 SQVTM and CDR2 ANQGSEA. V shed 6 bases and J shed 9 bases, with 17 bases lying between them. The CDR3 length is 12 residues. CDR3 protein: CSVDRQAVQAFF. The CDR3 nucleotides read TGCAGCGTCGACCGACAGGCGGTACAAGCTTTCTTT. The full variable domain, completed using reference TRBV29-1 and TRBJ1-1, is SAVISQKPSRDICQRGTSLTIQCQVDSQVTMMFWYRQQPGQSLTLIATANQGSEATYESGFVIDKFPISRPNLTFSTLTVSNMSPEDSSIYLCSVDRQAVQAFFGQGTRLTVV.

Only one count was recorded for this clonotype. This sequence joins TRBV9 and TRBJ2-2; D unclear. This CDR3 contains 15 residues. Germline V gene lookup returns CDR1 SGDLS and CDR2 YYNGEE. V was clipped by 0 bases and J by 4 bases, with 10 bases between them. CDR3 DNA sequence: TGTGCCAGCAGCGTAGCACAGCAAGCCACCGGGGAGCTGTTTTTT. Encoded protein: CASSVAQQATGELFF.

The chain recombines TRBV3-1 with TRBJ2-1; D unresolved. Looked up from germline, CDR1 is LGHDT and CDR2 is YNNKEL (reference sequence). The CDR3 has 16 amino acids. V lost 1 base, J lost 4 bases, and 14 bases lay in between. The CDR3 loop reads CASSQGLGRIYNEQFF. CDR3 DNA: TGTGCCAGCAGCCAAGGTCTGGGCAGGATTTACAATGAGCAGTTCTTC.

This clonotype was counted a few times. The chain carries TRBV4-1 and TRBJ1-5; no definite D call. Germline V lookup: CDR1 MGHRA, CDR2 YSYEKL. Trimming took 1 base from V and 5 from J, leaving 12 bases between them. This CDR3 is built from 15 residues. The CDR3 DNA sequence: TGCGCCAGCAGCCAAGTAAGAGGGTTCGATCAGCCCCAGCATTTT. Its protein product is CASSQVRGFDQPQHF.

This clonotype was recorded a few times. The rearrangement joins TRBV6-5 to TRBJ2-5; D is possibly TRBD2 (6 bases). The CDR3 sequence is 15 residues long. Germline V gene sequence: CDR1 MNHEY, CDR2 SVGAGI. The ends were cut back, 2 bases at V and 11 bases at J, with 21 bases in the middle. CDR3: CASSYAGNIRAGQYF. The CDR3 bases are TGTGCCAGCAGTTACGCGGGAAACATTAGGGCCGGGCAGTACTTC.

This clonotype has only one observation. The V gene is TRBV20-1, the J gene TRBJ2-5; 7 nucleotides align to TRBD2. Trimming removed 4 bases from V and 0 bases from J; junction bases left unmatched: 8. The CDR3 is made up of 15 amino acids. Germline V CDR1 and CDR2: DFQATT, SNEGSKA (reference sequence). The CDR3, as DNA: TGCAGTGCTAACCGAGCGGGGAGGTACCAAGAGACCCAGTACTTC. It specifies CSANRAGRYQETQYF.

This clonotype has a handful of counts. The V call is TRBV28, the J call TRBJ1-2, with D possibly TRBD1 on 5 matching bases. Germline V gene sequence: CDR1 MDHEN, CDR2 SYDVKM. V was clipped by 5 bases and J by 6 bases, with 13 bases between them. The CDR3 extends over 13 amino acids. CDR3 nucleotides: TGTGCCAGCAGTCCGCAGGGAGTCCATGGCTACACCTTC. This sequence encodes CASSPQGVHGYTF.

As regards this clonotype: Sequence at one end of the junction differs from germline and may be a read error. The J gene is TRBJ2-1, the V gene TRBV6-2 or TRBV6-3, with D possibly matching TRBD1 (5 bases). The CDR3 runs 14 residues. Germline V lookup: CDR1 MNHEY, CDR2 SVGEGT. CDR3 DNA sequence: TGTACCAGCAGTATCAGAACAGGCTGGGATGAGCAGTTCTTC. This encodes CTSSIRTGWDEQFF.

The rearrangement joins TRBV6-5 to TRBJ2-1; 8 bases line up with TRBD2. Germline CDR1 reads MNHEY; CDR2 reads SVGAGI. Trimming removed 6 bases from V and 6 bases from J; junction bases left unmatched: 10. This CDR3 contains 15 residues. The CDR3 coding sequence is TGTGCCAGCAGCGAACCGGGACTAGGGACCAATGAGCAGTTCTTC. This encodes CASSEPGLGTNEQFF.

The CDR3 loop is CSVESQGYNEQFF. The CDR3 region has the DNA TGCAGCGTTGAAAGCCAGGGTTACAATGAGCAGTTCTTC. This chain links TRBV29-1 with TRBJ2-1, with D perhaps TRBD1 (5 bases). CDR1 is SQVTM, CDR2 ANQGSEA, per germline. This CDR3 is 13 amino acids long. Trimming shortened V by 2 bases and J by 4 bases, and 9 bases separated the two germline ends.

The chain couples TRBV29-1 to TRBJ2-1, with D maybe TRBD1 (6 bases). Germline values: CDR1 SQVTM, CDR2 ANQGSEA. The germline V and J ends were trimmed by 7 bases and 5 bases, with 18 bases remaining between them. This CDR3 has 14 residues. The CDR3: CSARETGPNNEQFF. DNA of the CDR3: TGCAGCGCCCGAGAGACAGGTCCGAACAATGAGCAGTTCTTC.

This clonotype was seen a single time. The V call is TRBV5-1, the J call TRBJ1-5; 9 nucleotides match TRBD1. The junction had 5 bases not matched to a gene; V was cut back by 4 bases and J by 3 bases. The CDR3 sequence is 15 residues long. Germline CDR1 is SGHRS and CDR2 is YFSETQ. CDR3 in DNA: TGCGCCAGCAGCGAGGGGACAGGGAACAATCAGCCCCAGCATTTT. It specifies CASSEGTGNNQPQHF.

This clonotype was picked up a small number of times. The J gene is TRBJ1-2, the V gene TRBV18; D gene ambiguous. Germline-derived CDR1 and CDR2 are KGHSH and LQKENI. The length of the CDR3 is 14 residues. The ends were cut back, 4 bases at V and 8 bases at J, with 17 bases in the middle. The CDR3 DNA sequence: TGTGCCAGCTCACTAAGCACGTACAGTGACGGCTACACCTTC. This sequence encodes CASSLSTYSDGYTF.

This clonotype appeared a single time. This rearrangement joins TRBV20-1 to TRBJ1-5; the D is unclear. There are 14 residues in the CDR3. Germline CDR1 reads DFQATT; CDR2 reads SNEGSKA (reference sequence). V dropped 6 bases and J dropped 5 bases, with 17 bases sitting between them. The CDR3 here is CSANPPSRDQPQHF. CDR3 nucleotides: TGCAGTGCAAACCCCCCCTCTCGGGATCAGCCCCAGCATTTT.

This chain connects TRBV6-6 to TRBJ1-1; possibly TRBD1 for D (5 bases). The CDR3 has 15 amino acids. V lost 2 bases to trimming and J lost 1 base, with 11 bases between them. Germline V gives CDR1 MNHNY, CDR2 SVGAGI (reference sequence). The CDR3 sequence: CASSYQVGGNTEAFF. The CDR3 DNA is TGTGCCAGCAGTTACCAGGTCGGGGGGAACACTGAAGCTTTCTTT.

The chain couples TRBV4-3 to TRBJ2-3; weak D call: TRBD2 (5 bases). From germline, CDR1 is LGHNA and CDR2 YSLEER. Trimming took off 3 bases at V and 2 bases at J, with 12 bases between the two ends. This CDR3 comprises 15 residues. The DNA for the CDR3 is TGCGCCAGCAGCCAGACCCAGACTATCACAGATACGCAGTATTTT. Its protein is CASSQTQTITDTQYF.